This T cell receptor (beta chain) was recorded in a study of cytomegalovirus exposure and HLA in healthy donors. With 60 Vbeta and 13 Jbeta primers, the PCR was carried out. Produced via immunoSEQ multiplex PCR; TCRdb's table is partial and in-frame only. The table records some 120,000 clones, under 85% of them present only once. The CDR3 is made up of 15 amino acids. Looked up from germline, CDR1 is SGHTA and CDR2 is FQGNSA. V was pared by 5 bases and J by 2 bases, with 13 bases between. There are a few counts of this clone. The source of this sequence is a woman aged 45-65 years in good health and CMV-seropositive. Sequences were obtained from PBMCs. The chain has TRBV7-2 and TRBJ1-5; the D gene is possibly TRBD1 (5 bases). CDR3 in DNA: TGTGCCAGCAGCGTCGGGGCGGGGGGCAATCAGCCCCAGCATTTT. Protein: CASSVGAGGNQPQHF.